This TCR beta chain was obtained from a study of blood T cell repertoires in COVID-19. Overall study context: Acute and convalescent COVID-19 specimens originated in the United States, Italy and Spain.

Germline CDR1 and CDR2: MNHNY and SVGAGI (reference sequence). CDR3 size: 15 residues. V trimming: 5 bases; J trimming: 1 base; junction bases outside the gene matches: 5. In the original analysis: It was from reference gene primer amplification that nucleated cell counts were estimated. The method was immunoSEQ multiplex PCR; TCRdb's version includes in-frame clones alone and lacks a portion of them. That table furnishes V, J and clone size, whereas the DNA furnished D and trimming. The data contain about 140,000 clones, about 87% of them seen just once; the ten biggest clones take up under 3%. The chain recombines TRBV6-6 with TRBJ2-3, with 8 bases fitting TRBD1. The sequence was obtained from a human donor with COVID-19, enrolled during active disease. The donor label of this sample is uncertain. Source material: peripheral blood. The CDR3 coding sequence is TGTGCCAGCAGTGACAGGGGCTTTGGCACAGATACGCAGTATTTT. Protein: CASSDRGFGTDTQYF.